This section outlines one T cell receptor (beta chain) sequence together with its context. The antigen is undetermined. The data belong to a study of shared clonotypes between healthy human individuals. Looking at the study overall: Donors, aged 18 to 49, were a couple of women and three men. Findings and limits, study-wide: When naive CD4 clonotypes were compared across a handful of donors, 5% to 5.5% were shared.

The CDR3 has 13 residues. The germline V and J ends were trimmed by 4 bases and 2 bases, with 11 bases remaining between them. Germline CDR1 reads GTSNPN; CDR2 reads SVGIG (reference sequence). The table came from immunoSEQ multiplex PCR; TCRdb's copy has only in-frame clones and leaves some out. The sample has roughly 2 million clones, around 95% seen once. This TCR was recovered from a man younger than 30 in good health. Material: naive CD4+ T cells sorted from blood. The subset: CD45RA+ positively selected. V and J are TRBV30 and TRBJ1-2; D uncertain. CDR3 residues: CAWTEGPNYGYTF. The DNA of the CDR3 is TGTGCCTGGACGGAGGGTCCCAACTATGGCTACACCTTC.